These 30 T cell receptor beta chains came from one sample sequenced in a study of blood T cell repertoires in COVID-19. This table comes from immunoSEQ multiplex PCR, and its TCRdb copy is limited to in-frame clones, with some not included. The sample contains about 250,000 clones, around 84% of which appear only once. Sequenced material: PBMCs or T cells enriched from blood (not recorded which). All receptors come from a man aged 35 to 55 who had recovered from COVID-19.

This chain uses TRBV7-2 with TRBJ2-5; TRBD2 matches at 9 bases. Germline V lookup: CDR1 SGHTA, CDR2 FQGNSA. V trimming: 4 bases; J trimming: 11 bases; junction bases outside the gene matches: 5. The CDR3 is 12 residues long. This chain's CDR3 is CASSSLAGAQYF. The CDR3 region has the DNA TGTGCCAGCAGCTCCTTAGCGGGGGCACAGTACTTC.

This chain uses TRBV18 with TRBJ2-7, with D possibly matching TRBD2 (6 bases). This CDR3 is built from 13 residues. The germline V gene encodes CDR1 KGHSH and CDR2 LQKENI. V lost 2 bases and J lost 2, with 7 bases in between. CDR3: CASSPGGTYEQYF. In nucleotides, the CDR3 is TGTGCCAGCTCACCAGGGGGGACCTACGAGCAGTACTTC.

In its sample, this clone was seen a few times. The junction does not match germline at one end; this may be a read error. This chain joins TRBV7-9 and TRBJ2-7, with D perhaps TRBD2 (6 bases). CDR3 length equals 12 residues. Germline CDR1 is SEHNR and CDR2 is FQNEAQ (reference sequence). The CDR3 region has the DNA TGTGCCAGCAGCTTGGAGGGGATCGACCCAAACTTC. Amino acids: CASSLEGIDPNF.

The V call is TRBV19, the J call TRBJ2-7, with D possibly TRBD2 on 6 matching bases. This CDR3 contains 18 residues. Trimming left V 5 bases short and J 2 bases short, with 25 bases between. In germline, CDR1 is LNHDA, CDR2 SQIVND (reference sequence). The CDR3 spells CASSPQINRLALTYEQYF. The CDR3 bases are TGTGCCAGTAGTCCTCAAATCAATCGTCTAGCGTTAACCTACGAGCAGTACTTC.

The V call is TRBV12-3 or TRBV12-4, the J call TRBJ1-4; D unclear. The CDR3 has 11 residues. Trimming cost V 5 bases and J 7 bases, with 5 bases left between them. The CDR3, as DNA: TGTGCCAGCAGTCGAGGTGAAAAACTGTTTTTT. This codes for CASSRGEKLFF.

V usage is TRBV27 and J usage is TRBJ2-6, with D unclear. The CDR3 runs 15 residues. V shed 3 bases and J shed 4 bases, with 10 bases lying between them. From germline, CDR1 is MNHEY and CDR2 SMNVEV (reference sequence). The chain's CDR3 is CASSFDNSGANVLTF. DNA of the CDR3: TGTGCCAGCAGTTTTGACAATTCGGGGGCCAACGTCCTGACTTTC.

The V gene is TRBV19, the J gene TRBJ2-1, with D perhaps TRBD1 (6 bases). V shed 0 bases and J shed 9 bases, with 21 bases lying between them. The CDR3 has 17 residues. Germline V gives CDR1 LNHDA, CDR2 SQIVND (reference sequence). Written as DNA, the CDR3 is TGTGCCAGTAGTATAGATCCCGGTAGGGGGATGAGGGGTGAGCAGTTCTTC. Protein product: CASSIDPGRGMRGEQFF.

J is TRBJ2-5 and V is TRBV3-1 (or the pseudogene TRBV3-2), with 7 bases that match TRBD2. The CDR3 contains 15 residues. The V gene's germline CDR1 is LGHDT and CDR2 YNNKEL (reference sequence). After removal of 4 bases from V and 5 bases from J, the junction contained 10 bases not matched to a gene. The CDR3 DNA sequence: TGTGCCAGCAGCCTGAGCGGGACCGCCTCGGAGACCCAGTACTTC. It is translated as CASSLSGTASETQYF.

This chain connects TRBV29-1 to TRBJ2-5; D possibly corresponds to TRBD1 (5 bases). The V gene lost 1 base and the J gene lost 5 bases, with 11 bases spanning the gap. CDR3 length equals 13 residues. In germline, CDR1 is SQVTM, CDR2 ANQGSEA. The DNA for the CDR3 is TGCAGCGTTGAAGTGTCAGGGCTGGAGACCCAGTACTTC. The encoded protein is CSVEVSGLETQYF.

The chain uses TRBV30 and TRBJ1-6, with 7 bases that match TRBD1. Trimming cost V 1 base and J 9 bases; bases outside gene matches: 9. CDR1 is GTSNPN and CDR2 is SVGIG in the germline V gene (reference sequence). The CDR3 is made up of 15 amino acids. The CDR3 here is CAWSEGAALSSPLHF. CDR3 bases: TGTGCCTGGAGTGAGGGGGCAGCCCTGAGTTCACCCCTCCACTTT.

The chain employs TRBV5-4 and TRBJ1-2; D is perhaps TRBD1 (6 bases). Germline loops: CDR1 SGHNT, CDR2 YYREEE (reference sequence). This CDR3 has 14 residues. The ends were cut back, 4 bases at V and 5 bases at J, with 15 bases in the middle. CDR3 sequence: CASSLPGGQYGYTF. The CDR3 coding sequence is TGTGCCAGCAGCCTTCCCGGGGGGCAGTATGGCTACACCTTC.

This sequence joins TRBV28 and TRBJ1-2; 8 positions agree with TRBD1. This CDR3 is built from 13 residues. Germline V gives CDR1 MDHEN, CDR2 SYDVKM. Trimming removed 7 bases from V and 8 bases from J; junction bases left unmatched: 9. CDR3 amino acids: CASTTGQALGYTF. The DNA for the CDR3 is TGTGCCAGCACGACGGGACAGGCCTTGGGCTACACCTTC.

The rearrangement uses TRBV5-1 and TRBJ2-3; maybe TRBD1 (6 bases). CDR1 and CDR2 (germline): SGHRS, YFSETQ. V gave up 0 bases and J gave up 1 base, with 6 bases separating them. The CDR3 is 14 amino acids. The CDR3: CASSLEGGTDTQYF. The CDR3 DNA sequence: TGCGCCAGCAGCTTGGAGGGGGGCACAGATACGCAGTATTTT. Supplemented by reference TRBV5-1 and TRBJ2-3, the full variable domain reads KAGVTQTPRYLIKTRGQQVTLSCSPISGHRSVSWYQQTPGQGLQFLFEYFSETQRNKGNFPGRFSGRQFSNSRSEMNVSTLELGDSALYLCASSLEGGTDTQYFGPGTRLTVL.

This clone was seen only once. The V call is TRBV3-1 (or the pseudogene TRBV3-2), the J call TRBJ2-7, with D maybe TRBD2 (6 bases). The germline gives CDR1 LGHDT, CDR2 YNNKEL (reference sequence). The V and J ends lost 5 bases and 6 bases respectively, with 11 bases between them. This CDR3 is built from 12 residues. This CDR3 is CASSVAESEQYF. Written as DNA, the CDR3 is TGTGCCAGCAGCGTAGCGGAGAGCGAGCAGTACTTC.

This chain's CDR3 is CASTAGAQETQYF. As DNA, the CDR3 is TGTGCCAGCACCGCGGGGGCCCAAGAGACCCAGTACTTC. This sequence joins TRBV9 and TRBJ2-5; weak D call: TRBD2 (7 bases). CDR3 length: 13 amino acids. Trimming removed 6 bases from V and 1 base from J, with 10 bases in between. Germline V gene data show CDR1 as SGDLS and CDR2 as YYNGEE.

The rearrangement links TRBV28 to TRBJ1-1; 8 bases agree with TRBD1. Losses at the gene ends were 6 bases for V and 2 bases for J; bases not matched to a gene: 11. The CDR3 consists of 16 residues. Germline CDR1 MDHEN, CDR2 SYDVKM. CDR3 region: CASSSPGTGFNTEAFF. The CDR3 nucleotides are TGTGCCAGCAGCTCGCCCGGGACAGGATTTAACACTGAAGCTTTCTTT.

V usage is TRBV19 and J usage is TRBJ1-6; D not resolved. CDR1 is LNHDA and CDR2 is SQIVND in the germline V gene (reference sequence). The CDR3 is 12 residues long. Trimming left V 5 bases short and J 7 bases short, with 6 bases between. This chain's CDR3 is CASSVQNSPLHF. CDR3 sequence (DNA): TGTGCCAGTAGTGTCCAGAATTCACCCCTCCACTTT.

The chain uses TRBV28 and TRBJ2-1, with 12 bases matching TRBD2. V was clipped by 6 bases and J by 4 bases; unmatched bases: 13. The length of the CDR3 is 18 residues. Germline CDR1 MDHEN, CDR2 SYDVKM. The CDR3 nucleotides read TGTGCCAGCAGCCCCGGACTAGCGGGAAGAGGAGAATACAATGAGCAGTTCTTC. Translating it yields CASSPGLAGRGEYNEQFF.

V and J are TRBV4-2 and TRBJ1-3; D is uncertain. CDR3 length: 14 residues. V lost 2 bases and J 6 bases, leaving 11 bases between the germline ends. Looked up from germline, CDR1 is LGHNA and CDR2 is YNFKEQ. CDR3 in amino acids: CASSQPQPPNTIYF. The CDR3 DNA reads TGTGCCAGCAGCCAACCACAGCCTCCAAACACCATATATTTT.

The chain uses TRBV10-3 and TRBJ2-7, with D possibly matching TRBD2 (5 bases). Germline lookup yields CDR1 ENHRY and CDR2 SYGVKD. The CDR3 is made up of 16 amino acids. V lost 0 bases and J lost 0, with 12 bases in between. Here the CDR3 DNA reads TGTGCCATCAGTGAGTCGACGGAGGTGAGCTCCTACGAGCAGTACTTC. Translation: CAISESTEVSSYEQYF.

The rearrangement joins TRBV3-1 (or the pseudogene TRBV3-2) to TRBJ1-2; D unclear. CDR1 is LGHDT, CDR2 YNNKEL, per germline (reference sequence). This CDR3 is 13 amino acids long. V dropped 3 bases and J dropped 7 bases, with 12 bases sitting between them. The CDR3 DNA sequence: TGTGCCAGCAGCCAGGTCGGGGAAACTGGCTACACCTTC. As protein: CASSQVGETGYTF.

This clone was detected a few times. V usage is TRBV15 and J usage is TRBJ2-3; 8 bases line up with TRBD2. Germline trimming cut 5 bases from V and 5 bases from J; bases unmatched to any gene: 9. Germline CDR1 LNHNV, CDR2 YYDKDF (reference sequence). The CDR3 sequence is 15 residues long. The CDR3 spells CATSLGPGTRDTQYF. Here the CDR3 DNA reads TGTGCCACCAGCCTTGGCCCTGGGACTAGAGATACGCAGTATTTT.

The chain couples TRBV11-3 to TRBJ2-7; the match to TRBD2 covers 7 bases. This CDR3 is 15 amino acids long. V was pared by 3 bases and J by 2 bases, with 7 bases of the junction left unmatched. The germline CDR1 and CDR2 sequences are SGHNT and YENEEA. CDR3 amino acids: CASSFRPSGPYEQYF. The CDR3 DNA is TGTGCCAGCAGCTTTCGCCCTAGCGGTCCCTACGAGCAGTACTTC.

There are a few counts of this clone. This chain links TRBV5-4 with TRBJ2-1; D unresolved. The CDR3 covers 16 residues. CDR1 is SGHNT and CDR2 is YYREEE in the germline V gene (reference sequence). V was trimmed by 6 bases and J by 10 bases, leaving 26 bases between them. The CDR3 DNA sequence: TGTGCCAGCACCCAAGCCGCGTCTACCATCGCAGGCGAGCAGTTCTTC. It codes for CASTQAASTIAGEQFF.

The chain employs TRBV5-1 and TRBJ2-1; 7 bases align to TRBD1. Germline CDR1 reads SGHRS; CDR2 reads YFSETQ. J lost 1 base, V lost 2 bases, and 15 bases had no gene match. CDR3 length: 19 residues. The CDR3, as DNA: TGCGCCAGCAGCTTTTGGATCGACAGGGTTTCTAGATCCTACAATGAGCAGTTCTTC. It codes for CASSFWIDRVSRSYNEQFF.

The rearrangement links TRBV7-2 to TRBJ1-2; TRBD1 matches at 9 bases. The CDR3 is 13 residues long. V lost 4 bases and J lost 8; bases outside the gene matches: 5. Germline V gene data show CDR1 as SGHTA and CDR2 as FQGNSA. This chain's CDR3 is CASSYGQGRGYTF. The DNA for the CDR3 is TGTGCCAGCAGCTACGGACAGGGGAGAGGCTACACCTTC.

The chain is built from TRBV29-1 and TRBJ1-2, with 11 bases identical to TRBD1. Germline V gene lookup returns CDR1 SQVTM and CDR2 ANQGSEA. The CDR3 has 14 residues. Trimming took 2 bases from V and 7 from J; bases not matched to a gene: 6. The CDR3 DNA sequence: TGCAGCGTTGAAACGGGGGACAGGGGGGTTGGCTACACCTTC. This sequence encodes CSVETGDRGVGYTF.

This clone was recorded a few times. The J gene is TRBJ2-2, the V gene TRBV2, with 7 bases identical to TRBD1. In germline, CDR1 is SNHLY, CDR2 FYNNEI. J lost 8 bases, V lost 9 bases, and 9 bases had no gene match. The CDR3 contains 13 residues. The CDR3 nucleotides read TGTGCCAGTAGGGACAGTGCTTGGGGGGAGCTGTTTTTT. Its translation is CASRDSAWGELFF.

V gene TRBV7-2 combines with J gene TRBJ2-7; the match to TRBD2 covers 9 bases. The CDR3 extends over 14 amino acids. V lost 5 bases, J lost 6 bases, and 8 bases stayed unmatched. Germline V lookup: CDR1 SGHTA, CDR2 FQGNSA. The CDR3 region is CASSRGAGGPEQYF. CDR3 nucleotides: TGTGCCAGCAGCCGCGGAGCGGGGGGACCCGAGCAGTACTTC.

The chain has TRBV12-3 or TRBV12-4 and TRBJ1-2; D gene uncertain. The CDR3 covers 13 residues. V was trimmed by 6 bases and J by 4 bases, leaving 12 bases between them. In nucleotides, the CDR3 is TGTGCCAGCAGGTACAGACGCAGCTATGGCTACACCTTC. It translates to CASRYRRSYGYTF.